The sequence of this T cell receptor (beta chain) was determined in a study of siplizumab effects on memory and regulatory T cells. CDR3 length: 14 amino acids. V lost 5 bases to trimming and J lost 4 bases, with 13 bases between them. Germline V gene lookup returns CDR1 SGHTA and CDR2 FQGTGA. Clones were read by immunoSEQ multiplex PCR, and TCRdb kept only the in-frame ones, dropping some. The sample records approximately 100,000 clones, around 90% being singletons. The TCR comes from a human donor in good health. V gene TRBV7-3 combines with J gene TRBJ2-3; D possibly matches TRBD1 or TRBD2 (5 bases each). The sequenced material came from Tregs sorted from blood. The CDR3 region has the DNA TGTGCCAGCAGCCCCGGGACCTCGGCAGATACGCAGTATTTT. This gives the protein CASSPGTSADTQYF.